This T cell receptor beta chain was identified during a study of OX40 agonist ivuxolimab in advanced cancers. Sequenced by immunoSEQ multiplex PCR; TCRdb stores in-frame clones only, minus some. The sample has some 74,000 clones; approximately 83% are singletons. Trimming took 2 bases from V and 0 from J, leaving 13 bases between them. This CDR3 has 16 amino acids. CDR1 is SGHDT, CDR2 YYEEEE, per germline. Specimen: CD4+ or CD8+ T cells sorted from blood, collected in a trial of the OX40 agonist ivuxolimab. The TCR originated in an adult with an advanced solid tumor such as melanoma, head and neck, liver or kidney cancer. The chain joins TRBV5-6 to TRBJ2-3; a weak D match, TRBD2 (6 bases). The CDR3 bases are TGTGCCAGCAGCTTTTGGCTAGCGAGGAGCACAGATACGCAGTATTTT. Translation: CASSFWLARSTDTQYF.